The 2 T cell receptor beta chains below were found in one sample sequenced in a study of low-dose radiotherapy and immunotherapy resistance in tumors (dated by TCRdb to about 2022). The instrument was an Illumina HiSeq 2500. A roughly 19-cycle PCR with Phusion amplified the TCRs, pairing a constant-region primer with the adapter that was attached to the V primers. TCRdb reanalyzed the raw reads on its own, using fastp at Q25 for trimming and MiXCR for clone calling, and kept in-frame beta chains. Rows are combined by CDR3 protein, so each entry shows the most common genes and DNA. The sample profile shows 50,000 or so distinct CDR3 sequences; approximately 31% of them were found once. The biggest ten clones account for approximately 8.4% of the sample. Interpreted using the paper, the time point label stands for: after trial treatment. Reading the label with the study, this specimen's treatment or condition is: LDRT plus nivolumab, ipilimumab, low-dose cyclophosphamide and aspirin (RACIN trial).

The sequencing used PBMCs, collected after low-dose radiotherapy plus immunotherapy. The receptors stem from a male donor with rectosigmoid adenocarcinoma.

The DNA for the CDR3 is TGTGCCAGCAGCGGGGACAGGGGGATCCACGAGCAGTACTTC. It is translated as CASSGDRGIHEQYF. The chain couples TRBV5-4 to TRBJ2-7; 11 nucleotides line up with TRBD1. The CDR3 consists of 14 residues. Germline assignment: CDR1 SGHNT and CDR2 YYREEE (reference sequence). V dropped 4 bases and J dropped 5; count of bases not matched to a gene: 5.

This clonotype was counted once. With a far larger clone one base away, a read error is the likely cause. The chain couples TRBV6-6 to TRBJ2-4; TRBD2 matches 8 bases. The CDR3 has 16 amino acids. The germline V gene encodes CDR1 MNHNY and CDR2 SVGAGI (reference sequence). CDR3 nucleotides: TGTACCAGCAGTTACTCAAAACTAGCGGTCCCTAACATTCAGTACTTC. This gives the protein CTSSYSKLAVPNIQYF.